These 25 T cell receptor beta chains came from one sample sequenced in a study of blood T cell repertoires in COVID-19. Produced via immunoSEQ multiplex PCR; TCRdb's table is partial and in-frame only. This sample carries 250,000 or so clones, 85% to 90% of them seen once, and the ten largest clones take approximately 4%. The sequenced sample was PBMCs or T cells enriched from blood (not recorded which). The source of these receptors is a woman in her twenties or thirties with acute COVID-19.

The chain uses TRBV6-5 and TRBJ2-7; 9 nucleotides match TRBD1. The germline V gene has CDR1 MNHEY and CDR2 SVGAGI. The CDR3 runs to 12 residues. V trimming: 7 bases; J trimming: 6 bases; junction bases outside the gene matches: 4. CDR3 protein: CASTGTGTEQYF. Here the CDR3 DNA reads TGTGCCAGCACCGGGACAGGGACCGAGCAGTACTTC.

This chain uses TRBV18 with TRBJ2-7, with 8 bases fitting TRBD2. The CDR3 has 15 residues. The J segment lost 2 bases and the V segment lost 6 bases, leaving 9 bases of the junction unmatched. Germline V gives CDR1 KGHSH, CDR2 LQKENI. CDR3 in amino acids: CASSPVGGGAYEQYF. DNA for the CDR3: TGTGCCAGCTCCCCAGTCGGGGGGGGCGCCTACGAGCAGTACTTC.

Regarding this clone: Other DNA sequences in this specimen translate into the identical CDR3. The rearrangement links TRBV3-1 (or the pseudogene TRBV3-2) to TRBJ2-3, with TRBD2 identical over 10 bases. The V gene's germline CDR1 is LGHDT and CDR2 YNNKEL (reference sequence). The V segment lost 1 base and the J segment 4 bases; nucleotides outside the gene matches: 2. This CDR3 has 15 amino acids. The CDR3 is CASSQGLAGADTQYF. Here the CDR3 DNA reads TGTGCCAGCAGCCAAGGGCTAGCGGGAGCAGATACGCAGTATTTT.

V is TRBV7-6 and J is TRBJ2-3; TRBD2 might be the D (6 bases). CDR3 size: 17 residues. Germline V lookup: CDR1 SGHVS, CDR2 FNYEAQ. Trimming cost V 0 bases and J 0 bases, with 13 bases left between them. The CDR3 spells CASSLASGGLSTDTQYF. DNA for the CDR3: TGTGCCAGCAGCTTAGCAAGTGGGGGACTTAGCACAGATACGCAGTATTTT.

This clone was detected only a few times. The CDR3 loop is CASSRSVPSYEQYF. CDR3 coding DNA: TGCGCCAGCAGCCGATCGGTCCCTTCATACGAGCAGTACTTC. The genes are TRBV5-1 and TRBJ2-7; D is uncertain. The CDR3 sequence is 14 residues long. Trimming took 4 bases from V and 4 from J, leaving 15 bases between them. Germline V CDR1 and CDR2: SGHRS, YFSETQ.

V usage is TRBV7-2 and J usage is TRBJ2-1; 14 bases agree with TRBD2. Looked up from germline, CDR1 is SGHTA and CDR2 is FQGNSA. V was clipped by 4 bases and J by 8 bases; unmatched bases: 4. The CDR3 totals 15 residues. The DNA for the CDR3 is TGTGCCAGCAGCTCGGGACTAGCGGGAGTCTATGAGCAGTTCTTC. Its protein product is CASSSGLAGVYEQFF.

This clone was recorded once. In nucleotides, the CDR3 is TGTGCCAGCAGCGTTGAGAGCTCTGGGGCCAACGTCCTGACTTTC. Its protein is CASSVESSGANVLTF. The chain carries TRBV9 and TRBJ2-6; no definite D call. The CDR3 sequence is 15 residues long. CDR1 and CDR2 (germline): SGDLS, YYNGEE. Trimming cost V 2 bases and J 0 bases, with 6 bases left between them.

The chain links TRBV7-2 to TRBJ2-1, with D uncertain. Between the trimmed V and J ends, which lost 1 base and 3 bases, there was a span of 7 bases. This CDR3 has 14 residues. The germline CDR1 and CDR2 sequences are SGHTA and FQGNSA. The CDR3 is CASSLGSDYNEQFF. The CDR3 DNA is TGTGCCAGCAGCTTAGGCAGCGACTACAATGAGCAGTTCTTC.

V gene TRBV19 combines with J gene TRBJ2-1, with 11 bases fitting TRBD2. This CDR3 region has 16 residues. The V gene end was trimmed by 5 bases and the J gene end by 3 bases; junction bases not matched to a gene: 6. The germline V gene has CDR1 LNHDA and CDR2 SQIVND (reference sequence). The CDR3 DNA reads as TGTGCCAGTAGTCCGCGCGGGACTAGCGGCTACAATGAGCAGTTCTTC. Amino acids: CASSPRGTSGYNEQFF.

This clone was detected only once. A read error may explain this, as a much larger clone is one base away. The V and J genes are TRBV7-2 and TRBJ1-1, with 11 bases that match TRBD1. The CDR3 is made up of 13 amino acids. CDR1 and CDR2 (germline): SGHTA, FQGNSA. Trimming removed 6 bases from V and 4 bases from J; junction bases left unmatched: 1. The CDR3 reads CASRGTGGTEAFF. The CDR3, as DNA: TGTGCCAGCAGGGGGACAGGGGGCACTGAAGCTTTCTTT. Full variable domain (rest looked up from reference TRBV7-2 and TRBJ1-1): GAGVSQSPSNKVTEKGKDVELRCDPISGHTALYWYRQSLGQGLEFLIYFQGNSAPDKSGLPSDRFSAERTGGSVSTLTIQRTQQEDSAVYLCASRGTGGTEAFFGQGTRLTVV.

A single count supports this clone. The chain uses TRBV6-5 and TRBJ1-2; no clear D gene. V was pared by 8 bases and J by 0 bases, with 10 bases between. The CDR3 contains 13 residues. The germline CDR1 and CDR2 sequences are MNHEY and SVGAGI. CDR3 amino acids: CASFSVTNYGYTF. In nucleotides, the CDR3 is TGTGCCAGCTTTTCAGTTACTAACTATGGCTACACCTTC.

V and J are TRBV21-1 and TRBJ2-7; no check of the table's D call, TRBD1, against the DNA was made. TRBV21-1 is described as a pseudogene. The length of the CDR3 is 15 residues. The CDR3 loop is CASSIKPGGHYEQYF. CDR3 bases: TGTGCCAGCAGCATCAAACCAGGGGGCCACTACGAGCAGTACTTC.

This clone was seen only once. The V call is TRBV6-5, the J call TRBJ1-1, with 12 bases aligning to TRBD1. CDR1 is MNHEY, CDR2 SVGAGI, per germline. CDR3 length: 15 amino acids. The V segment lost 6 bases and the J segment 6 bases; nucleotides outside the gene matches: 8. The CDR3 sequence: CASRPGTGGLPEAFF. The CDR3 region has the DNA TGTGCCAGCAGGCCGGGGACAGGGGGCTTACCTGAAGCTTTCTTT.

The chain is built from TRBV2 and TRBJ2-3, with 12 nucleotides matching TRBD2. Germline assignment: CDR1 SNHLY and CDR2 FYNNEI. The CDR3 consists of 16 residues. Trimming cost V 6 bases and J 0 bases; bases outside gene matches: 4. CDR3 bases: TGTGCCAGCAGGGGGACTAGCGGGTCTAGCACAGATACGCAGTATTTT. Its translation is CASRGTSGSSTDTQYF.

J is TRBJ1-2 and V is TRBV28, with 7 bases aligning to TRBD1. Germline V CDR1 and CDR2: MDHEN, SYDVKM. V lost 6 bases and J lost 2; bases outside the gene matches: 9. CDR3 length: 15 residues. In nucleotides, the CDR3 is TGTGCCAGCAGCCCCTCGACAGGGAACAACTATGGCTACACCTTC. This gives the protein CASSPSTGNNYGYTF.

This chain connects TRBV16 to TRBJ2-7, with 13 bases lining up with TRBD2. J gave up 5 bases and V 3 bases, and 7 bases lay outside the gene matches. Germline V CDR1 and CDR2: KGHSY, FQNENV. The CDR3 spans 16 residues. The CDR3 region is CASSQPGLAGVNEQYF. The CDR3 bases are TGTGCCAGCAGCCAGCCCGGACTAGCGGGAGTGAACGAGCAGTACTTC.

V is TRBV29-1 and J is TRBJ2-3, with 7 bases fitting TRBD2. The CDR3 is 14 residues long. Germline lookup yields CDR1 SQVTM and CDR2 ANQGSEA. J gave up 1 base and V 3 bases, and 4 bases lay outside the gene matches. As DNA, the CDR3 is TGCAGCGTTGAGGTGGGAGGGGGCACAGATACGCAGTATTTT. This sequence encodes CSVEVGGGTDTQYF.

This clone occurred once. The V gene is TRBV24-1, the J gene TRBJ2-7, with TRBD2 matching over 8 bases. The germline V gene has CDR1 KGHDR and CDR2 SFDVKD. After removal of 0 bases from V and 0 bases from J, the junction contained 0 bases not matched to a gene. The CDR3 runs 15 residues. The CDR3 is CATSDLAGGSYEQYF. The CDR3 bases are TGTGCCACCAGTGATTTGGCGGGAGGCTCCTACGAGCAGTACTTC.

This clone was seen just once. V is TRBV29-1 and J is TRBJ2-1; the D gene is possibly TRBD2 (6 bases). Germline V gives CDR1 SQVTM, CDR2 ANQGSEA. V lost 5 bases and J lost 3, with 20 bases in between. There are 16 residues in the CDR3. The CDR3 nucleotides are TGCAGCGTTACCCCCGCCGACCGGGGGATCTACAATGAGCAGTTCTTC. Its translation is CSVTPADRGIYNEQFF.

V usage is TRBV5-5 and J usage is TRBJ1-1; D is unresolved. The CDR3 consists of 16 residues. V was pared by 1 base and J by 6 bases, with 19 bases between. The germline gives CDR1 SGHKS, CDR2 YYEKEE (reference sequence). The CDR3 is CASSLNPVQEEAEAFF. The CDR3 nucleotides read TGTGCCAGCAGCTTGAATCCAGTCCAGGAGGAGGCTGAAGCTTTCTTT.

CDR3 amino acids: CASSVQESNQPQHF. The CDR3 region has the DNA TGTGCCAGTAGTGTACAGGAAAGCAATCAGCCCCAGCATTTT. The chain uses TRBV19 and TRBJ1-5; TRBD1 is a possible D gene (5 bases). Trimming shortened V by 5 bases and J by 1 base, and 9 bases separated the two germline ends. The CDR3 totals 14 residues. CDR1 and CDR2 (germline): LNHDA, SQIVND (reference sequence).

CDR3 in DNA: TGTGCCAGCAGCCCGGACAGGGGGACGGTGAACACTGAAGCTTTCTTT. This codes for CASSPDRGTVNTEAFF. V and J are TRBV5-6 and TRBJ1-1, with 10 bases that match TRBD1. This CDR3 has 16 residues. V lost 4 bases, J lost 0 bases, and 6 bases stayed unmatched. CDR1 and CDR2 from the germline V gene are SGHDT and YYEEEE.

The chain employs TRBV5-4 and TRBJ2-2; a weak D match, TRBD1 (6 bases). This CDR3 region has 16 residues. The germline gives CDR1 SGHNT, CDR2 YYREEE (reference sequence). V lost 1 base and J lost 5, with 15 bases in between. This CDR3 reads CASSLSGYRETGELFF. Written as DNA, the CDR3 is TGTGCCAGCAGCTTGTCAGGTTACAGGGAGACCGGGGAGCTGTTTTTT.

V is TRBV19 and J is TRBJ2-1; TRBD2 aligns across 8 bases. This CDR3 is 15 amino acids long. V was pared by 3 bases and J by 7 bases, with 8 bases of the junction left unmatched. CDR1 LNHDA and CDR2 SQIVND come from the germline V gene (reference sequence). In DNA form, the CDR3 reads TGTGCCAGTAGTATTGACGCGGGAGGTGATAATGAGCAGTTCTTC. Residues: CASSIDAGGDNEQFF.

The genes are TRBV18 and TRBJ2-1; a possible D gene is TRBD2 (6 bases). CDR1 is KGHSH, CDR2 LQKENI, per germline. Trimming took 2 bases from V and 7 from J, leaving 6 bases between them. The CDR3 spans 12 residues. This CDR3 is CASSPGGNEQFF. The CDR3 region has the DNA TGTGCCAGCTCACCAGGGGGGAATGAGCAGTTCTTC. The entire variable domain, with the rest obtained from reference TRBV18 and TRBJ2-1, is as follows: NAGVMQNPRHLVRRRGQEARLRCSPMKGHSHVYWYRQLPEEGLKFMVYLQKENIIDESGMPKERFSAEFPKEGPSILRIQQVVRGDSAAYFCASSPGGNEQFFGPGTRLTVL.